What follows are 25 T cell receptor beta chains derived from one specimen sequenced in a study of cytomegalovirus exposure and HLA in healthy donors. 60 Vbeta and 13 Jbeta primers were used in PCR. This table comes from immunoSEQ multiplex PCR, and its TCRdb copy is limited to in-frame clones, with some not included. The data show around 150,000 clones, approximately 81% seen once. Sequencing was done on a sample of PBMCs. The receptors were gathered from a boy younger than 10 in good health and CMV-seronegative.

V is TRBV9 and J is TRBJ1-2; D call uncertain. Germline V gene lookup returns CDR1 SGDLS and CDR2 YYNGEE. The ends were cut back, 0 bases at V and 4 bases at J, with 10 bases in the middle. The CDR3 covers 14 residues. CDR3 region: CASSVESGSYGYTF. CDR3 DNA sequence: TGTGCCAGCAGCGTAGAATCTGGCTCCTATGGCTACACCTTC.

Only a few counts were recorded for this clone. The chain joins TRBV12-5 to TRBJ1-1, with TRBD1 matching over 12 bases. Germline-derived CDR1 and CDR2 are LGHNT and FRNRAP. J lost 4 bases, V lost 2 bases, and 8 bases had no gene match. CDR3 length equals 17 residues. The CDR3 loop is CASGLPGTGGDGTEAFF. Here the CDR3 DNA reads TGTGCTAGTGGTTTGCCTGGGACAGGGGGCGACGGCACTGAAGCTTTCTTT.

This chain joins TRBV7-2 and TRBJ1-1; D gene ambiguous. This CDR3 has 13 amino acids. V lost 5 bases and J lost 6, with 13 bases in between. Germline V gives CDR1 SGHTA, CDR2 FQGNSA. The CDR3 DNA is TGTGCCAGCAGCGCCCTGCTGACTTCTGAAGCTTTCTTT. Residues: CASSALLTSEAFF.

V and J are TRBV7-2 and TRBJ2-7; 10 positions agree with TRBD2. CDR1 SGHTA and CDR2 FQGNSA come from the germline V gene. The V gene end was trimmed by 8 bases and the J gene end by 0 bases; junction bases not matched to a gene: 4. The CDR3 consists of 14 residues. Here the CDR3 DNA reads TGTGCCAGCCGAGCGGGAGGGCCCTCCTACGAGCAGTACTTC. Its protein is CASRAGGPSYEQYF.

This clone has just a few counts. V gene TRBV6-5 combines with J gene TRBJ2-1, with 9 bases lining up with TRBD1. CDR3 length: 16 residues. Germline CDR1 and CDR2: MNHEY and SVGAGI. V lost 0 bases and J lost 3; bases outside the gene matches: 3. CDR3 loop: CASSYSRQGGYNEQFF. As DNA, the CDR3 is TGTGCCAGCAGTTACTCGAGACAGGGGGGCTACAATGAGCAGTTCTTC.

The chain employs TRBV27 and TRBJ1-2, with D perhaps TRBD1 (6 bases). This CDR3 contains 14 residues. The germline V gene encodes CDR1 MNHEY and CDR2 SMNVEV (reference sequence). Between the trimmed V and J ends, which lost 4 bases and 4 bases, there was a span of 13 bases. CDR3 DNA: TGTGCCAGCAGTTCCTTGACAGGATTCTATGGCTACACCTTC. This translates into CASSSLTGFYGYTF.

CDR3 sequence (DNA): TGTGCCACCAGCAGAGATTTCGACAGGGAGGCTTTCTTT. Its protein product is CATSRDFDREAFF. The V and J genes are TRBV15 and TRBJ1-1; 7 bases are shared with TRBD1. The CDR3 contains 13 residues. With V trimmed by 0 bases and J by 11 bases, 6 bases remained unmatched. Germline V gene data show CDR1 as LNHNV and CDR2 as YYDKDF (reference sequence). Filled out from reference TRBV15 and TRBJ1-1, the complete variable domain reads DAMVIQNPRYQVTQFGKPVTLSCSQTLNHNVMYWYQQKSSQAPKLLFHYYDKDFNNEADTPDNFQSRRPNTSFCFLDIRSPGLGDTAMYLCATSRDFDREAFFGQGTRLTVV.

As DNA, the CDR3 is TGTGCCAGCAGCCAAGATTGGACAAGGGGGCAGTACTTC. Amino acids: CASSQDWTRGQYF. V is TRBV4-2 and J is TRBJ2-7; weak D call: TRBD1 (5 bases). Germline-derived CDR1 and CDR2 are LGHNA and YNFKEQ. V was cut by 0 bases and J by 9 bases, with 12 bases left in between. CDR3 size: 13 residues.

This clone has just one count. The chain couples TRBV5-1 to TRBJ2-7; 7 positions match TRBD1. The CDR3 spans 16 residues. Germline V lookup: CDR1 SGHRS, CDR2 YFSETQ. Germline trimming cut 2 bases from V and 4 bases from J; bases unmatched to any gene: 12. The CDR3 DNA reads TGCGCCAGCAGCTTAGCCTTGACGACAGGGTCGTACGAGCAGTACTTC. Amino acid sequence: CASSLALTTGSYEQYF. Combining the CDR3 with reference TRBV5-1 and TRBJ2-7 gives the whole variable domain KAGVTQTPRYLIKTRGQQVTLSCSPISGHRSVSWYQQTPGQGLQFLFEYFSETQRNKGNFPGRFSGRQFSNSRSEMNVSTLELGDSALYLCASSLALTTGSYEQYFGPGTRLTVT.

V gene TRBV27 combines with J gene TRBJ1-5, with 8 bases lining up with TRBD1. The CDR3 sequence is 14 residues long. Germline V gene data show CDR1 as MNHEY and CDR2 as SMNVEV (reference sequence). Trimming took 2 bases from V and 4 from J; bases not matched to a gene: 1. The CDR3 region is CASSLTGGNQPQHF. Written as DNA, the CDR3 is TGTGCCAGCAGTTTAACAGGGGGGAATCAGCCCCAGCATTTT.

The V gene is TRBV5-4, the J gene TRBJ1-2, with D uncertain. V was pared by 0 bases and J by 2 bases, with 5 bases between. The CDR3 is 13 amino acids. Per the germline V gene, CDR1 is SGHNT and CDR2 is YYREEE (reference sequence). The CDR3 is CASSLGGNYGYTF. The DNA of the CDR3 is TGTGCCAGCAGCTTGGGCGGGAACTATGGCTACACCTTC.

The chain has TRBV28 and TRBJ1-2, with 11 positions matching TRBD1. CDR1 MDHEN and CDR2 SYDVKM come from the germline V gene. The trim removed 3 bases at V and 7 bases at J, leaving 4 bases unmatched. The CDR3 is made up of 14 amino acids. As DNA, the CDR3 is TGTGCCAGCAGTTTGCCCGGACAGGGGGCTGGCTACACCTTC. It yields the protein CASSLPGQGAGYTF.

The genes are TRBV11-2 and TRBJ2-2, with D possibly matching TRBD1 (6 bases). The CDR3 consists of 15 residues. CDR1 is SGHAT and CDR2 is FQNNGV in the germline V gene. The V and J ends lost 4 bases and 3 bases respectively, with 12 bases between them. CDR3 loop: CASSSQGKYTGELFF. As DNA, the CDR3 is TGTGCCAGCAGCTCGCAGGGGAAATACACCGGGGAGCTGTTTTTT.

The V gene is TRBV29-1, the J gene TRBJ2-3, with no clear D. CDR1 is SQVTM, CDR2 ANQGSEA, per germline. V dropped 6 bases and J dropped 1 base, with 17 bases sitting between them. The CDR3 spans 15 residues. CDR3 in amino acids: CSVAFRSDRTDTQYF. CDR3 in DNA: TGCAGCGTCGCGTTTAGGAGCGACCGCACAGATACGCAGTATTTT.

V usage is TRBV4-3 and J usage is TRBJ1-1; a possible D gene is TRBD1 (5 bases). The CDR3 consists of 14 residues. Trimming left V 0 bases short and J 8 bases short, with 13 bases between. CDR1 is LGHNA, CDR2 YSLEER, per germline. CDR3 bases: TGCGCCAGCAGCCAAGATAGCTGGGGCCGAGAAGCTTTCTTT. Its translation: CASSQDSWGREAFF.

This sequence joins TRBV2 and TRBJ2-2; a weak D match, TRBD1 (6 bases). The V gene lost 7 bases and the J gene lost 2 bases, with 11 bases spanning the gap. The CDR3 is 14 amino acids. Germline V gives CDR1 SNHLY, CDR2 FYNNEI. The chain's CDR3 is CASKGVVNTGELFF. CDR3 nucleotides: TGTGCCAGCAAGGGGGTAGTAAACACCGGGGAGCTGTTTTTT.

The table lists this clone with a count of one. The rearrangement uses TRBV19 and TRBJ2-1; 12 bases line up with TRBD2. With 3 bases clipped from V and 8 bases from J, the junction kept 11 bases outside the gene matches. Germline V gene data show CDR1 as LNHDA and CDR2 as SQIVND (reference sequence). The CDR3 contains 17 residues. CDR3 region: CASSIRLAGGVWDEQFF. Here the CDR3 DNA reads TGTGCCAGTAGTATTAGGCTAGCGGGAGGGGTTTGGGATGAGCAGTTCTTC.

This clone turned up a few times. This chain connects TRBV7-9 to TRBJ2-1; 10 bases line up with TRBD2. The length of the CDR3 is 16 residues. V trimming: 11 bases; J trimming: 0 bases; junction bases outside the gene matches: 10. CDR1 and CDR2 (germline): SEHNR, FQNEAQ (reference sequence). The CDR3 DNA reads as TGTGCCTTGCTAGCGGGGGCCAGAAGCTCCTACAATGAGCAGTTCTTC. Amino acid sequence: CALLAGARSSYNEQFF.

V usage is TRBV2 and J usage is TRBJ2-3, with 11 positions matching TRBD2. The CDR3 runs 16 residues. J gave up 3 bases and V 6 bases, and 8 bases lay outside the gene matches. In germline, CDR1 is SNHLY, CDR2 FYNNEI. This CDR3 reads CASRAKPSGRTDTQYF. The CDR3 DNA is TGTGCCAGCAGGGCAAAGCCTAGCGGGAGGACAGATACGCAGTATTTT.

The chain employs TRBV2 and TRBJ1-5; the match to TRBD1 covers 9 bases. The V and J ends lost 4 bases and 7 bases, in that order; junction bases with no gene match: 5. Germline lookup yields CDR1 SNHLY and CDR2 FYNNEI. CDR3 size: 14 residues. This CDR3 reads CASSGTGGDQPQHF. In DNA form, the CDR3 reads TGTGCCAGCAGTGGCACAGGGGGCGACCAGCCCCAGCATTTT.

This chain links TRBV4-3 with TRBJ1-1; 7 bases are a match to TRBD1. This CDR3 region has 16 residues. The trim removed 1 base at V and 2 bases at J, leaving 7 bases unmatched. CDR1 is LGHNA and CDR2 is YSLEER in the germline V gene. The CDR3 region is CASSQVHPGGNTEAFF. CDR3 nucleotides: TGCGCCAGCAGCCAAGTGCACCCAGGGGGTAACACTGAAGCTTTCTTT.

This clone was recorded a few times. The chain has TRBV27 and TRBJ2-2; D is unresolved. The CDR3 loop spans 14 amino acids. V shed 3 bases and J shed 0 bases, with 5 bases lying between them. In germline, CDR1 is MNHEY, CDR2 SMNVEV (reference sequence). CDR3 amino acids: CASSFSANTGELFF. CDR3 coding DNA: TGTGCCAGCAGTTTTTCAGCGAACACCGGGGAGCTGTTTTTT.

The genes are TRBV5-4 and TRBJ2-5; 10 positions agree with TRBD2. The CDR3 totals 14 residues. In germline, CDR1 is SGHNT, CDR2 YYREEE (reference sequence). DNA of the CDR3: TGTGCGACCTCTTCTAGCGGGGGTACGGAGACCCAGTACTTC. It encodes CATSSSGGTETQYF.

The chain uses TRBV18 and TRBJ2-3, with D tentatively TRBD1 (5 bases). V shed 3 bases and J shed 4 bases, with 14 bases lying between them. Germline loops: CDR1 KGHSH, CDR2 LQKENI. The CDR3 has 15 residues. In DNA form, the CDR3 reads TGTGCCAGCTCACCCCCAGGGCTAGGGCCAGATACGCAGTATTTT. This translates into CASSPPGLGPDTQYF.

The V gene is TRBV10-1, the J gene TRBJ1-2; maybe TRBD1 (5 bases). V lost 9 bases to trimming and J lost 3 bases, with 26 bases between them. The CDR3 covers 17 residues. Germline CDR1 WNHNN, CDR2 SYGVQD (reference sequence). This CDR3 reads CASRRGAGHGRDYGYTF. The CDR3 DNA follows: TGCGCCAGTCGCCGCGGGGCCGGACACGGCAGAGACTATGGCTACACCTTC.